The sequence of this TCR beta chain was determined in a study of human T cells and chemical hapten exposure (dated by TCRdb to 2020 to 2022). Notes on the research overall: For sensitization, 2% DPC in acetone was applied to a roughly 2 cm by roughly 2 cm area of upper inner arm skin. This study followed changes in the peripheral blood TCR repertoire in vivo during primary and secondary sensitization of alopecia patients to the hapten diphenylcyclopropenone (DPC). Blood for TCR sequencing was provided by twenty-nine alopecia patients at one to four time points (pre-sensitization, 2, 6 and 24 weeks). Patient blood was sampled pre-sensitization (week 0) and at 2, 6 and about 24 weeks after DPC sensitization. Patients additionally received weekly therapeutic DPC doses to the scalp throughout the approximately 24-week study period. Patch testing was done on the upper back using Finn chambers containing 0.01% DPC, and results were scored after 6 days according to International Contact Dermatitis Research Group standards. The patient cohort, mostly female, included alopecia areata with under or over 50% scalp involvement, alopecia totalis and alopecia universalis. Libraries were combined into a pool for sequencing, and differences in TCR yield between samples came mainly from small differences in library volumes within the pool.

About this clonotype: What this receptor recognizes is not known. The record has no base qualities; no much larger clone is one base away.

Library preparation employed RACE. The reads were generated on a NextSeq 500. Library preparation attached unique molecular identifiers to individual cDNA molecules for quantitative, reproducible TCR counting. Both TCR alpha and TCR beta chains were sequenced from each blood RNA sample. The source study handled its data this way. A median of roughly 100,000 TCRs per sample was observed, with a range of about 23,224 to 690,600. V, J and CDR3 annotation of the TCR reads was performed with the Decombinator software suite. For the PS versus PT1 abundance plots, all samples were subsampled to the same number of TCRs (28,000). Expanded TCRs were defined as absent before sensitization and observed at least eight times at the 2-week time point. The public sequencing data were trimmed at Q25 with fastp and processed into clonotypes with MiXCR by TCRdb, which kept only in-frame beta chains. All rows with the same CDR3 protein become a single entry with the most common DNA and genes. TCRdb, not the original authors, processed these V and J calls. This sample gives over 35,000 distinct CDR3 sequences in total; roughly a tenth of them show up just once. The top ten hold roughly 6% of the sample.

The CDR3 spans 12 residues, from the cysteine through the phenylalanine. Only the CDR3 part of the read is kept: 36 bases, read in frame from the first base. V loses 1 base of germline sequence and J loses 7 bases, and the interval between the two ends is 6 bases. According to the germline V gene, CDR1 reads SGHTA and CDR2 reads FQGNSA. According to the study, the label for this sample's time point signals: pre-sensitization, week 0. The sample's treatment or condition label, decoded: therapeutic diphenylcyclopropenone sensitization with weekly scalp DPC. At every patch-test visit, the blood draw took place before the patch test was put on. Patients were eligible if aged 18 to 70, diagnosed with alopecia and judged suitable for DPC therapy, and pregnant patients were excluded. Total RNA was extracted from unfractionated whole blood that had been collected in Tempus Blood RNA tubes. What the research found in general, with its limitations: Because every patient had alopecia, a presumed autoimmune disease, the patients' immune response might differ from that of healthy individuals. DPC sensitization did not change the number of TCRs with a frequency above 1 in 1000, and there was no evidence of changes in global repertoire structure. Significantly more large CDR3 similarity clusters were formed by expanded TCRs than by pre-sensitization or healthy control sets, consistent with antigen-driven responses. Repeated subsampling changed both the strength of the expansion versus patch-test correlation and the threshold at which that correlation became significant. Patch test score correlated positively with the number of PT1 expanded TCRs, reaching significance at thresholds 8, 16 and 32 but not at 4.

Specimen: whole blood, collected in connection with sensitization to the hapten diphenylcyclopropenone (DPC). The clonotype comes from a young man with alopecia areata. Some clones in this sample may be carry-over from other donors' samples. The V and J genes are TRBV7-2 and TRBJ2-3, with the D gene call left open. The CDR3 protein is CASSLDRNTQYF. The nucleotides are TGTGCCAGCAGCTTAGATAGGAATACGCAGTATTTT.